This T cell receptor (beta chain) comes out of a study of shared clonotypes between healthy human individuals. The naive CD8 fraction comprised CD45RO-negative cells positively selected for CCR7 and excluded terminally differentiated effector memory CD45RA+ cells. Measured with immunoSEQ multiplex PCR; TCRdb has only the in-frame clones, and not every one. The repertoire holds 1.5 million to 2.5 million clones, with about 95% as singletons. There are 13 residues in the CDR3. Germline loops: CDR1 SGHTA, CDR2 FQGNSA. V dropped 5 bases and J dropped 4; count of bases not matched to a gene: 2. The specimen sequenced was naive CD8+ T cells sorted from blood. The clonotype comes from a man aged 18 to 35 in good health. This chain uses TRBV7-2 with TRBJ1-1, with 9 bases identical to TRBD1. The CDR3 reads CASSETGGTEAFF. CDR3 DNA: TGTGCCAGCAGCGAGACAGGGGGCACTGAAGCTTTCTTT.